This TCR beta chain came from a study of T cells in Graves' hyperthyroidism and ophthalmopathy. The study, taken as a whole, reports: The model identified upcoming ophthalmopathy a median roughly 6 months ahead of onset.

TCR beta CDR3 sequences were amplified from RNA transcripts. The study used the HTBI primer set for a first-round RT-PCR of the TCR CDR3. TCRdb re-analysed the multiplex PCR reads in MiXCR, keeping a single row per CDR3 protein. The sample carries about 280,000 distinct CDR3 sequences, about 25% recorded once. This clonotype has a count of ten or more. Antigen specificity is unknown. Germline CDR1 is SNHLY and CDR2 is FYNNEI. V was clipped by 4 bases and J by 5 bases; unmatched bases: 8. This CDR3 has 15 amino acids. The TCR comes from a man in his forties with Graves' hyperthyroidism that later progressed to Graves' ophthalmopathy. J is TRBJ1-5 and V is TRBV2; 7 positions match TRBD1. Sequencing was done on a sample of blood. CDR3 loop: CASSGQGRRDQPQHF. The CDR3 bases are TGTGCCAGCAGTGGACAGGGTCGGAGGGATCAGCCCCAGCATTTT.